The clone carrying this T cell receptor beta chain has only a few counts. Its target is unknown. Treatment here: oral pan-JAK inhibitor, 5-10 mg twice daily. Samples from alopecia areata patients were lesional scalp punch biopsies and peripheral blood. CDR3 length: 17 residues. V was pared by 3 bases and J by 0 bases, with 7 bases of the junction left unmatched. Germline V CDR1 and CDR2: SQVTM, ANQGSEA. Following RNA extraction, reverse transcription yielded cDNA that acted as the sequencing template. Sequencing was performed with immunoSEQ multiplex PCR; in TCRdb, only in-frame clones are kept and a portion is missing. The table lists around 120,000 clones, 50% to 75% of them singletons. The data were obtained in a study of CD8+ T cells in alopecia areata. Whole-study results and caveats: For patients receiving tofacitinib, scalp clonality and expanded CD8+ clones among the top 100 significantly decreased.

The sample in question was CD8+ T cells sorted from blood, obtained at week 4, from a patient treated with tofacitinib. This TCR derives from a human donor with alopecia areata. The chain has TRBV29-1 and TRBJ2-6, with 8 positions matching TRBD1. CDR3 residues: CSVEEETGVSGANVLTF. The CDR3 DNA sequence: TGCAGCGTTGAGGAAGAGACAGGGGTCTCTGGGGCCAACGTCCTGACTTTC.